A selection of T cell receptor beta chains follows, all from one sample in a study of molecular identifiers for immune sequencing clone quantification. TCRdb itself ran the PCR reads through MiXCR, one entry per CDR3 protein. The table records more than 450,000 distinct CDR3 sequences, roughly 25% of them present only once. Specimen: naive CD8+ T cells from blood, with Jurkat cell RNA spiked in. These receptors were obtained from a human donor in good health. Some libraries in this study had Jurkat cell RNA spiked in. Both conserved end residues are part of each CDR3. The D gene is left open where the match is weak. Size is stated for part of the rows, as once, few or many counts, or as a class when the clone is expanded.

cdr3_length	v_call	d_call	clone_size	j_call	cdr3_aa	cdr3_nt
16	TRBV15	-	few	TRBJ2-1	CATSRVGQRDYNEQFF	TGTGCCACCAGCAGAGTTGGACAACGGGACTACAATGAGCAGTTCTTC
18	TRBV5-6	TRBD2	-	TRBJ2-7	CASSLVGTSGNYFYEQYF	TGTGCCAGCAGCTTGGTTGGGACTAGCGGAAATTATTTCTACGAGCAGTACTTC
13	TRBV18	-	-	TRBJ2-7	CASALSPGYEQYF	TGTGCCAGCGCTCTATCCCCCGGCTACGAGCAGTACTTC
17	TRBV28	TRBD1	many	TRBJ1-2	CASNLGFKGQGAYGYTF	TGTGCCAGCAATTTAGGGTTCAAGGGACAGGGGGCATATGGCTACACCTTC
15	TRBV20-1	TRBD2	few	TRBJ2-7	CSAANPSGRVYEQYF	TGCAGTGCTGCTAATCCTAGCGGGAGGGTTTACGAGCAGTACTTC
15	TRBV19	-	-	TRBJ2-1	CASRQGSASYNEQFF	TGTGCCAGTAGGCAGGGGTCCGCTTCCTACAATGAGCAGTTCTTC
16	TRBV19	TRBD1	few	TRBJ1-5	CASKDYGTASNQPQHF	TGTGCCAGTAAAGACTACGGGACAGCCAGCAATCAGCCCCAGCATTTT
12	TRBV7-9	TRBD1	-	TRBJ1-1	CASSFGDREAFF	TGTGCCAGCAGCTTTGGGGACAGGGAAGCTTTCTTT
16	TRBV6-5	TRBD2	-	TRBJ2-1	CASSYSGRGGRDEQFF	TGTGCCAGCAGTTACTCGGGGCGGGGGGGCCGGGATGAGCAGTTCTTC
11	TRBV2	-	many	TRBJ1-2	CASRDSYGYTF	TGTGCCAGCAGGGACAGCTATGGCTACACCTTC
14	TRBV7-6	-	few	TRBJ2-3	CASSLVAAGDTQYF	TGTGCCAGCAGCTTAGTTGCAGCGGGAGATACGCAGTATTTT
13	TRBV2	-	-	TRBJ2-3	CAGRTSPTDTQYF	TGTGCCGGGAGGACCTCACCCACAGATACGCAGTATTTT
10	TRBV29-1	-	-	TRBJ2-1	CSAAYNEQFF	TGCAGCGCCGCTTACAATGAGCAGTTCTTC
14	TRBV29-1	TRBD1	few	TRBJ2-1	CSAAGDRGNNEQFF	TGCAGCGCCGCTGGGGACAGGGGAAACAATGAGCAGTTCTTC
16	TRBV27	TRBD2	few	TRBJ2-3	CASSLPSGAHTDTQYF	TGTGCCAGCAGTTTACCCAGCGGGGCCCACACAGATACGCAGTATTTT
12	TRBV5-1	-	-	TRBJ2-5	CASSVSQEPQYF	TGCGCCAGCAGCGTGTCCCAAGAGCCCCAGTACTTC
17	TRBV28	TRBD2	-	TRBJ2-1	CASSPHYAGGPHNEQFF	TGTGCCAGCAGTCCCCATTATGCGGGAGGACCCCACAATGAGCAGTTCTTC
15	TRBV4-1	-	few	TRBJ1-5	CASSQVPGENQPQHF	TGCGCCAGCAGCCAAGTCCCAGGGGAAAATCAGCCCCAGCATTTT
14	TRBV9	-	many	TRBJ2-7	CASSLGGPNYEQYF	TGTGCCAGCAGCCTGGGAGGACCGAACTACGAGCAGTACTTC
13	TRBV9	-	-	TRBJ2-5	CASGVGSQETQYF	TGTGCCAGCGGCGTAGGGTCTCAAGAGACCCAGTACTTC
16	TRBV4-3	TRBD1	-	TRBJ2-7	CASSQDARGTSYEQYF	TGCGCCAGCAGCCAAGATGCCAGGGGGACCTCCTACGAGCAGTACTTC
16	TRBV28	TRBD1	few	TRBJ2-3	CASSWEQGALSAAPYF	TGTGCCAGCAGTTGGGAACAGGGGGCTCTCTCTGCGGCACCTTATTTT
14	TRBV15	TRBD1	many	TRBJ1-2	CATRRTGEIYGYTF	TGTGCCACCAGGCGGACAGGGGAGATCTATGGCTACACCTTC
12	TRBV5-5	-	many	TRBJ1-2	CASSLYDYGYTF	TGTGCCAGCAGCTTGTACGACTATGGCTACACCTTC
16	TRBV7-2	TRBD2	many	TRBJ2-3	CASSSTSGITTDTQYF	TGTGCCAGCAGCTCGACTAGCGGGATCACCACAGATACGCAGTATTTT
18	TRBV6-2/TRBV6-3	TRBD1	few	TRBJ2-6	CASSFDRDRGLGANVLTF	TGTGCCAGCAGTTTCGACCGGGACAGGGGGCTTGGGGCCAACGTCCTGACTTTC
11	TRBV20-1	-	many	TRBJ2-1	CSARRGVEQFF	TGCAGTGCTAGAAGGGGGGTTGAGCAGTTCTTC
14	TRBV11-1	-	-	TRBJ2-5	CASSEEGIQGTRYF	TGTGCCAGCAGTGAGGAGGGGATCCAAGGGACCCGGTACTTC
16	TRBV2	-	many	TRBJ2-3	CASSEGQWVSTDTQYF	TGTGCCAGCAGTGAAGGGCAATGGGTTAGCACAGATACGCAGTATTTT
14	TRBV7-9	-	-	TRBJ1-2	CASSSRGGGYGYTF	TGTGCCAGCAGCTCAAGGGGGGGAGGCTATGGCTACACCTTC
15	TRBV7-9	-	-	TRBJ2-2	CASSLGDPDTGELFF	TGTGCCAGCAGCTTAGGGGACCCAGACACCGGGGAGCTGTTTTTT
16	TRBV24-1	-	many	TRBJ2-2	CATSDLTTVGTGELFF	TGTGCCACCAGTGATTTAACTACGGTGGGAACCGGGGAGCTGTTTTTT
14	TRBV7-9	-	few	TRBJ2-7	CASSRTTSPHEQYF	TGTGCCAGCAGCAGGACGACTAGTCCCCACGAGCAGTACTTC
14	TRBV7-6	TRBD2	-	TRBJ2-7	CASVAGGRTYEQYF	TGTGCCAGCGTAGCGGGAGGGAGAACCTACGAGCAGTACTTC
12	TRBV27	TRBD1	-	TRBJ2-7	CATGQWSYEQYF	TGTGCGACGGGACAGTGGAGCTACGAGCAGTACTTC
15	TRBV7-6	TRBD1	many	TRBJ1-4	CASRETGGQNEKLFF	TGTGCCAGCAGGGAAACAGGGGGCCAGAATGAAAAACTGTTTTTT
16	TRBV5-1	TRBD1	few	TRBJ1-4	CASSLVGDSLNEKLFF	TGCGCCAGCAGCTTGGTGGGGGACAGTCTTAATGAAAAACTGTTTTTT
15	TRBV6-5	-	few	TRBJ2-5	CASRPSGGFQETQYF	TGTGCCAGTAGACCCTCAGGAGGTTTCCAAGAGACCCAGTACTTC
10	TRBV20-1	-	-	TRBJ2-3	CSAATDTQYF	TGCAGTGCCGCCACAGATACGCAGTATTTT
14	TRBV28	-	-	TRBJ2-5	CASSLSGIQETQYF	TGTGCCAGCAGTTTGTCAGGGATCCAAGAGACCCAGTACTTC
17	TRBV11-2	TRBD1	many	TRBJ2-6	CASSAGQVAAGANVLTF	TGTGCCAGCAGCGCCGGACAGGTCGCCGCTGGGGCCAACGTCCTGACTTTC
13	TRBV10-3	-	-	TRBJ1-1	CAIGPPGRPEAFF	TGTGCCATCGGACCCCCGGGACGCCCTGAAGCTTTCTTT
15	TRBV4-3	-	few	TRBJ2-5	CASSQDSAGAETQYF	TGCGCCAGCAGCCAAGATTCAGCAGGGGCAGAGACCCAGTACTTC
13	TRBV5-1	-	many	TRBJ2-7	CASSPRQNYEQYF	TGCGCCAGCAGCCCGCGACAGAACTACGAGCAGTACTTC
14	TRBV6-2/TRBV6-3	-	-	TRBJ2-7	CASSLNGNSYEQYF	TGTGCCAGCAGCCTGAACGGGAATTCGTACGAGCAGTACTTC
13	TRBV20-1	-	many	TRBJ2-2	CSARRESHGELFF	TGCAGTGCTAGACGGGAGTCTCACGGGGAGCTGTTTTTT
15	TRBV4-1	-	few	TRBJ2-1	CASSHIDDINNEQFF	TGCGCCAGCAGCCATATCGACGATATAAACAATGAGCAGTTCTTC
14	TRBV5-1	-	-	TRBJ2-7	CASSLAQGIYEQYF	TGCGCCAGCAGCTTGGCACAGGGAATCTACGAGCAGTACTTC
13	TRBV9	-	-	TRBJ2-2	CASSGVSTGELFF	TGTGCCAGCAGCGGCGTGTCCACCGGGGAGCTGTTTTTT
16	TRBV7-9	TRBD2	-	TRBJ2-5	CASSPLTSGRQETQYF	TGTGCCAGCAGCCCCCTGACTAGCGGGAGGCAAGAGACCCAGTACTTC
13	TRBV30	-	-	TRBJ1-1	CAWGRTLTTEAFF	TGTGCCTGGGGCCGCACCTTGACCACTGAAGCTTTCTTT
13	TRBV20-1	TRBD1	-	TRBJ1-1	CNPTGTGGFEAFF	TGCAACCCAACCGGGACAGGGGGTTTTGAAGCTTTCTTT
14	TRBV2	TRBD1	-	TRBJ1-1	CASRNRGRNTEAFF	TGTGCCAGCAGAAACAGGGGGCGGAACACTGAAGCTTTCTTT
16	TRBV7-6	TRBD2	-	TRBJ2-3	CASNSGPAGAADTQYF	TGTGCCAGCAACTCAGGACCAGCGGGAGCAGCAGATACGCAGTATTTT
15	TRBV7-2	-	-	TRBJ2-5	CASSPTTGIQKTQYF	TGTGCCAGCAGCCCAACGACAGGCATCCAAAAGACCCAGTACTTC